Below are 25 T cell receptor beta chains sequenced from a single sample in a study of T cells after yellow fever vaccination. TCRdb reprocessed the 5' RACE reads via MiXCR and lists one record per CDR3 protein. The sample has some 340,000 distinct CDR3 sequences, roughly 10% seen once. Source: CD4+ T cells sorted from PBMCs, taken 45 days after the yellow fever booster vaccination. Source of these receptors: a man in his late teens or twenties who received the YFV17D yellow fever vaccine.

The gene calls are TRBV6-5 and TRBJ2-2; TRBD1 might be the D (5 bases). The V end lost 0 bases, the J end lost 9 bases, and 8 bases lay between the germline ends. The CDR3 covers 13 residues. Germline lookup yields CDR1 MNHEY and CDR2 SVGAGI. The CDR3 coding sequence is TGTGCCAGCAGTTACTCGTGGGGCCGGGAGCTGTTTTTT. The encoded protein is CASSYSWGRELFF.

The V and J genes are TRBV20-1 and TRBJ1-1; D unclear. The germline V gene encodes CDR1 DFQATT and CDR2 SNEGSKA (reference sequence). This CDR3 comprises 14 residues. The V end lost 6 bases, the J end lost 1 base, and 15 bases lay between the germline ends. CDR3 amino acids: CSAQSSIGNTEAFF. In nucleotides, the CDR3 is TGCAGTGCCCAATCCTCCATTGGGAACACTGAAGCTTTCTTT.

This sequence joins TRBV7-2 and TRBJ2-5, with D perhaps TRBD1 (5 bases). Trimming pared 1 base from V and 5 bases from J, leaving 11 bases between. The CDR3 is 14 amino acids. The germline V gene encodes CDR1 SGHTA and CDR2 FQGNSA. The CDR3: CASSLGPGIETQYF. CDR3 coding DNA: TGTGCCAGCAGCTTAGGTCCAGGGATCGAGACCCAGTACTTC.

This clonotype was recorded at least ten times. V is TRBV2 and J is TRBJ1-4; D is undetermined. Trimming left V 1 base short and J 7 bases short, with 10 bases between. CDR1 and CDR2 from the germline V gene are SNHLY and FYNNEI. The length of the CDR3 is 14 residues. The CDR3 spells CASSEVIGPEKLFF. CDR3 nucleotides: TGTGCCAGCAGTGAAGTGATAGGGCCTGAAAAACTGTTTTTT.

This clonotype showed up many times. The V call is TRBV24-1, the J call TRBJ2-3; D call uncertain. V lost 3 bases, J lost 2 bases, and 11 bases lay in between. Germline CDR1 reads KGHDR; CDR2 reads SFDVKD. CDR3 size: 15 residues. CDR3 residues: CATSDTTPSTDTQYF. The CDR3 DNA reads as TGTGCCACCAGTGATACCACTCCCTCCACAGATACGCAGTATTTT.

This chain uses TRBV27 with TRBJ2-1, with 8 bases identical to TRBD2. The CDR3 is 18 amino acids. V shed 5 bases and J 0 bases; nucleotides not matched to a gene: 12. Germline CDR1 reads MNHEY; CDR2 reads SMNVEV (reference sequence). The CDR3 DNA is TGTGCCAGCAGTCACCGCGGGGGGCCTTCGAGCTCCTACAATGAGCAGTTCTTC. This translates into CASSHRGGPSSSYNEQFF.

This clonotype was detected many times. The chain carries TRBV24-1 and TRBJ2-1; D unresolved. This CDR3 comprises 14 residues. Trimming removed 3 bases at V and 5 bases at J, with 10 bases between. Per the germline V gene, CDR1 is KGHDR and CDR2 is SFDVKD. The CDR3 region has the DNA TGTGCCACCAGTGATCCCCCAAGGGACAATGAGCAGTTCTTC. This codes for CATSDPPRDNEQFF.

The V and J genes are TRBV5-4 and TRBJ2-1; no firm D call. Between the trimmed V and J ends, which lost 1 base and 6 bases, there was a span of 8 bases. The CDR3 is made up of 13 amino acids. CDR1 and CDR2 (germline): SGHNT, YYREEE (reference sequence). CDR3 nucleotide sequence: TGTGCCAGCAGCTTGACGATCTCCAATGAGCAGTTCTTC. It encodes CASSLTISNEQFF. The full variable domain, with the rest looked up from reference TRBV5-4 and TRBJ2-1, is ETGVTQSPTHLIKTRGQQVTLRCSSQSGHNTVSWYQQALGQGPQFIFQYYREEENGRGNFPPRFSGLQFPNYSSELNVNALELDDSALYLCASSLTISNEQFFGPGTRLTVL.

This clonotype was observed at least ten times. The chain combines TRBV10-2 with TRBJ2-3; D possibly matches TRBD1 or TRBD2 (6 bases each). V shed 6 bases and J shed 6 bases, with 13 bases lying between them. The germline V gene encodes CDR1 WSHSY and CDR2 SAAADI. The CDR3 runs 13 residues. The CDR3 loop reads CASSGGLVDTQYF. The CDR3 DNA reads TGCGCCAGCAGCGGGGGCCTGGTTGATACGCAGTATTTT.

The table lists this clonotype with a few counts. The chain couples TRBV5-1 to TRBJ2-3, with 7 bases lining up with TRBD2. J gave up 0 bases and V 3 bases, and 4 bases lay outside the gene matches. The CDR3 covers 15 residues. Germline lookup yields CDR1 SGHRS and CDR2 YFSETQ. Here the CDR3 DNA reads TGCGCCAGCAGCTGGGACTACTCTAGCACAGATACGCAGTATTTT. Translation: CASSWDYSSTDTQYF.

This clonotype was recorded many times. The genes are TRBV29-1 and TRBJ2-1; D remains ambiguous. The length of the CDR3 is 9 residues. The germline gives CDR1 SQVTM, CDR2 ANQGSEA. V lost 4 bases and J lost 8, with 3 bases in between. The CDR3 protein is CSVADEQFF. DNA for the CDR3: TGCAGCGTTGCCGATGAGCAGTTCTTC.

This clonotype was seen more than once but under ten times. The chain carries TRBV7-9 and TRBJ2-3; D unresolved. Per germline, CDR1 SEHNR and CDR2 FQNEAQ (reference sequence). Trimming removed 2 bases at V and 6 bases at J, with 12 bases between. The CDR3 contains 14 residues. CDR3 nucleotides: TGTGCCAGCAGCTTAAATAATTGGCAGGATACGCAGTATTTT. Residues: CASSLNNWQDTQYF.

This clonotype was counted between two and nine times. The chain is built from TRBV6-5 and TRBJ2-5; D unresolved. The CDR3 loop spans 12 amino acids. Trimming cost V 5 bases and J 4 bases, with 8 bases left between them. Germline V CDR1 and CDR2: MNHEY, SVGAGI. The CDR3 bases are TGTGCCAGCAGTCGTTTCGGAGAGACCCAGTACTTC. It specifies CASSRFGETQYF.

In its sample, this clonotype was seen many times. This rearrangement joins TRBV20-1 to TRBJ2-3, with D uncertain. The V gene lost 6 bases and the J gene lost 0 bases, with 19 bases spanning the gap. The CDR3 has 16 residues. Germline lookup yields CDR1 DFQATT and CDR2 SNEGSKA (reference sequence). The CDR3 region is CSAEARSRKSTDTQYF. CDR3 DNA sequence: TGCAGTGCCGAGGCACGCTCACGAAAAAGCACAGATACGCAGTATTTT.

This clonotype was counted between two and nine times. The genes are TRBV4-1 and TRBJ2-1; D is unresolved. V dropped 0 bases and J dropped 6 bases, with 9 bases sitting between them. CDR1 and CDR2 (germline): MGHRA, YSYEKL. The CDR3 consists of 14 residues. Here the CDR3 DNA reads TGCGCCAGCAGCCAAGATCTTTTGCGCAATGAGCAGTTCTTC. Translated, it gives CASSQDLLRNEQFF.

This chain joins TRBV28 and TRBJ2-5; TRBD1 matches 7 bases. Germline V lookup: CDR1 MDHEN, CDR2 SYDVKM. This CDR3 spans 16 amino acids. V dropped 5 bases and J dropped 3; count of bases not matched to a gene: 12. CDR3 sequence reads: CASSIYSGTDEETQYF. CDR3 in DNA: TGTGCCAGCAGTATATACTCCGGGACAGACGAAGAGACCCAGTACTTC.

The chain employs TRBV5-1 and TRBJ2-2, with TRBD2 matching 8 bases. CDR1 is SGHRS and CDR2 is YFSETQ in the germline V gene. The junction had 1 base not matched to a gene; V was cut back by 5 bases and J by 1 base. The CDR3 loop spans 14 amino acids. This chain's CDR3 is CASRSGGNTGELFF. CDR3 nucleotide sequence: TGCGCCAGCAGGAGCGGGGGGAACACCGGGGAGCTGTTTTTT. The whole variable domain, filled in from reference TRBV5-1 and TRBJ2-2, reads KAGVTQTPRYLIKTRGQQVTLSCSPISGHRSVSWYQQTPGQGLQFLFEYFSETQRNKGNFPGRFSGRQFSNSRSEMNVSTLELGDSALYLCASRSGGNTGELFFGEGSRLTVL.

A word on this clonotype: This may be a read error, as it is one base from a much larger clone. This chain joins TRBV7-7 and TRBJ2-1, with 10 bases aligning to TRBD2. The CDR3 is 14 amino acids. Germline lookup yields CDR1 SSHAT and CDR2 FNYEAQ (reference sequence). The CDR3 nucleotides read TGTGCTAGCAGCGTTTCTAGCGGGGGTGGTGAGGAGTTCTTC. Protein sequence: CASSVSSGGGEEFF.

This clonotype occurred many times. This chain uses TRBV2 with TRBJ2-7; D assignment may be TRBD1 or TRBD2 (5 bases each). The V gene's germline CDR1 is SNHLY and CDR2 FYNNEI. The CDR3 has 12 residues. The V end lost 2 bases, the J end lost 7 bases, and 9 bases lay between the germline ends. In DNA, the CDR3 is TGTGCCAGCAGTGAAAGGGACCTGGAGCAGTACGTC. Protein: CASSERDLEQYV.

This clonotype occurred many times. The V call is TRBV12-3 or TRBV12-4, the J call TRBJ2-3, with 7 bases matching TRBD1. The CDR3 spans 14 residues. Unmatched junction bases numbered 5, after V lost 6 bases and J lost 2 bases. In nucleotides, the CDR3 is TGTGCCAGCAGGCTGACAGGGTTCACAGATACGCAGTATTTT. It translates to CASRLTGFTDTQYF.

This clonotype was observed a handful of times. CDR3 loop: CASTLEGEAFF. CDR3 DNA sequence: TGCGCCAGCACCCTCGAGGGAGAAGCTTTCTTT. The gene calls are TRBV5-1 and TRBJ1-1; D uncertain. The CDR3 length is 11 residues. From germline, CDR1 is SGHRS and CDR2 YFSETQ. V was cut by 6 bases and J by 8 bases, with 11 bases left in between.

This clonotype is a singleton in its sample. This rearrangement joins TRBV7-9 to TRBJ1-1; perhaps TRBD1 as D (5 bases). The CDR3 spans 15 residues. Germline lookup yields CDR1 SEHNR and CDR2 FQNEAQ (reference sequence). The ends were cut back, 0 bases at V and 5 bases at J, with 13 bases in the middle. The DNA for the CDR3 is TGTGCCAGCAGCTTAGCCGTCGGGGGGGGGACTGAAGCTTTCTTT. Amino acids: CASSLAVGGGTEAFF.

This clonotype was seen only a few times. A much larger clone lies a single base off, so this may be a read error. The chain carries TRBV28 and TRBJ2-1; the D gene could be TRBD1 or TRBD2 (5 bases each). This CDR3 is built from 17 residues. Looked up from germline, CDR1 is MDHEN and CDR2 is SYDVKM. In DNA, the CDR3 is TGTGCCAGGAGTTCCTCCGGGACCAGGCGCTCCTACAATGAGCAGTTCTTC. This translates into CARSSSGTRRSYNEQFF.

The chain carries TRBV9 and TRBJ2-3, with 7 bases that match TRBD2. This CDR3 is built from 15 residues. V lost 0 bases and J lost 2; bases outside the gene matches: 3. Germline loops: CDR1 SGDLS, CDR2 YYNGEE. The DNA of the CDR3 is TGTGCCAGCAGCGTAGCCAGCGGGACCACAGATACGCAGTATTTT. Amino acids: CASSVASGTTDTQYF.

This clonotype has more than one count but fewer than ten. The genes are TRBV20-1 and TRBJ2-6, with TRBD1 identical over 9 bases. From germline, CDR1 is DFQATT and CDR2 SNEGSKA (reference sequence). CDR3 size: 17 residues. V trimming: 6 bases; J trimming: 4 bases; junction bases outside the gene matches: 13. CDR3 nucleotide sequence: TGCAGTGCGGCAGGACAGGGGCCCGGGTTGGGGGCCAACGTCCTGACTTTC. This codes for CSAAGQGPGLGANVLTF.